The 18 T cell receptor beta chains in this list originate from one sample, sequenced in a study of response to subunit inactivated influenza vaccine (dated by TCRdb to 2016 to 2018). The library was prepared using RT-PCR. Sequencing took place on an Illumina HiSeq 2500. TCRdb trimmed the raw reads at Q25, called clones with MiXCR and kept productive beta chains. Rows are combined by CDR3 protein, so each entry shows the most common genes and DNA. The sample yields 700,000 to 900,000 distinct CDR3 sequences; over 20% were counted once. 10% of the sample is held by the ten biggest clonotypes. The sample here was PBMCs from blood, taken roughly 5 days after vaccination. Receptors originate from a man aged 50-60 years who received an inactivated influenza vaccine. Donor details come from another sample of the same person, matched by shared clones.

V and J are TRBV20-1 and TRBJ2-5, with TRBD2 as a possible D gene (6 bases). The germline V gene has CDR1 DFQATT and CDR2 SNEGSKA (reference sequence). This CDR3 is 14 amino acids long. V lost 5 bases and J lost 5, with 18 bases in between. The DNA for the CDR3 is TGCAGTGCTCCCTACGGGAGACGAGGGGAGACCCAGTACTTC. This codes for CSAPYGRRGETQYF.

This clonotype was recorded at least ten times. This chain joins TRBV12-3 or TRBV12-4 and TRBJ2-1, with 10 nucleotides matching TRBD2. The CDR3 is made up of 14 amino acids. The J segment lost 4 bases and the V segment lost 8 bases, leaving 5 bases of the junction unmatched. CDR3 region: CASGRTSGYNEQFF. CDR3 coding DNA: TGTGCCAGCGGACGGACTAGCGGTTACAATGAGCAGTTCTTC.

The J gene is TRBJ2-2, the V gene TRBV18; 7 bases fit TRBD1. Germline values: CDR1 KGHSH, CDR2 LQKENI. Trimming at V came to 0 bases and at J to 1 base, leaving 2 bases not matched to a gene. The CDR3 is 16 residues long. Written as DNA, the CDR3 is TGTGCCAGCTCACCACCCGGGACAGAGAACACCGGGGAGCTGTTTTTT. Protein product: CASSPPGTENTGELFF.

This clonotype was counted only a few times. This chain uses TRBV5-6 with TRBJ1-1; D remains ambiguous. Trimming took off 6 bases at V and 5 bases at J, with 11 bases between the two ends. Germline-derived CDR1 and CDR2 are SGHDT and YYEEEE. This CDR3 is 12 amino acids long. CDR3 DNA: TGTGCCAGCACCCAACGCCGGACTGAAGCTTTCTTT. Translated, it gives CASTQRRTEAFF.

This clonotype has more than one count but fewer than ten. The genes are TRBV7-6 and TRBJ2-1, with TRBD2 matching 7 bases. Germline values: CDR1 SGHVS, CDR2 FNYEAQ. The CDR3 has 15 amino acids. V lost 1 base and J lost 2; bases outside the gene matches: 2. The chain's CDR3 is CASSLGGRAYNEQFF. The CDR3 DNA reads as TGTGCCAGCAGCTTAGGCGGGAGAGCCTACAATGAGCAGTTCTTC.

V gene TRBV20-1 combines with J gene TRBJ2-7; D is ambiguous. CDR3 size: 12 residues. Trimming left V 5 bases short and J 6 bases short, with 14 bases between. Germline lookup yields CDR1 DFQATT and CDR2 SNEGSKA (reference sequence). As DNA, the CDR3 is TGCAGTGCTTCCCAGCCACAGTCCGAGCAGTACTTC. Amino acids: CSASQPQSEQYF.

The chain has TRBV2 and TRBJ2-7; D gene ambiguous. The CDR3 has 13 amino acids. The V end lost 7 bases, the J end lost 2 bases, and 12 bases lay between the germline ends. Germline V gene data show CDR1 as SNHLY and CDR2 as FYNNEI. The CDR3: CASILDTTYEQYF. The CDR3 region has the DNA TGTGCCAGCATCCTCGACACGACCTACGAGCAGTACTTC. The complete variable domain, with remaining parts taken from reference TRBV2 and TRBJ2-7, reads EPEVTQTPSHQVTQMGQEVILRCVPISNHLYFYWYRQILGQKVEFLVSFYNNEISEKSEIFDDQFSVERPDGSNFTLKIRSTKLEDSAMYFCASILDTTYEQYFGPGTRLTVT.

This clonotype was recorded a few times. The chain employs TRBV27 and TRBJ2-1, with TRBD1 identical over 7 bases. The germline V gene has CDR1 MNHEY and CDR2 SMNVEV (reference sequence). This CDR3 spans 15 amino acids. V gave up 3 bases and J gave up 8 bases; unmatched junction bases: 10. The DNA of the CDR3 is TGTGCCAGCAGTTTTTCGACAGGGCCCTGGGATGAGCAGTTCTTC. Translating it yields CASSFSTGPWDEQFF.

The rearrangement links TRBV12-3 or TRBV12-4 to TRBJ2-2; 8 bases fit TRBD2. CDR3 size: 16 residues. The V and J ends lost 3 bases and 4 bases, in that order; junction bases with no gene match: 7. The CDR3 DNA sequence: TGTGCCAGCAGTTTGCTCCGGGGGGGTGGCACCGGGGAGCTGTTTTTT. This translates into CASSLLRGGGTGELFF.

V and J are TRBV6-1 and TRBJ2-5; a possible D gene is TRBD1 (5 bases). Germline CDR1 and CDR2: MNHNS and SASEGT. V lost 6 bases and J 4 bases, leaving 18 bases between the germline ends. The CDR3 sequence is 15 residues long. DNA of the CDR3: TGTGCCAGCAGGGGTTCGGCAACAGGAAGAGAGACCCAGTACTTC. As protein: CASRGSATGRETQYF.

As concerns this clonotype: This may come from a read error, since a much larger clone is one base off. CDR3: CASSFDRNGYSF. The CDR3 nucleotides read TGCGCCAGCAGCTTCGACAGGAATGGCTACTCCTTC. The V call is TRBV5-1, the J call TRBJ1-2, with D possibly TRBD1 on 6 matching bases. This CDR3 has 12 residues. Germline V gene lookup returns CDR1 SGHRS and CDR2 YFSETQ.

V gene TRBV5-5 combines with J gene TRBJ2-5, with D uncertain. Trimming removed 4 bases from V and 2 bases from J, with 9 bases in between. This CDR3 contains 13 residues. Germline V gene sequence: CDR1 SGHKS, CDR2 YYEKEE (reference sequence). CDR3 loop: CASSGSRQETQYF. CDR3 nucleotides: TGTGCCAGCAGCGGTTCAAGGCAAGAGACCCAGTACTTC.

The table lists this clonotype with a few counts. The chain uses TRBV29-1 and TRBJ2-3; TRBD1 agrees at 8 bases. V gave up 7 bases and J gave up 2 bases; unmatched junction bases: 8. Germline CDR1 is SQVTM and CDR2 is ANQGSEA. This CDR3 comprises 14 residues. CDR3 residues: CSGGWTGFTDTQYF. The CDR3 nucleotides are TGCAGCGGGGGATGGACAGGGTTCACAGATACGCAGTATTTT.

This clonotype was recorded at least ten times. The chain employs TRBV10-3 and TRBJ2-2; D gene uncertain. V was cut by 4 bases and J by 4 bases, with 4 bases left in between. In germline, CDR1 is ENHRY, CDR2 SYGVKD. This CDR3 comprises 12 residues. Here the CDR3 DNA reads TGTGCCATCAGTGGGGGCACCGGGGAGCTGTTTTTT. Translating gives CAISGGTGELFF.

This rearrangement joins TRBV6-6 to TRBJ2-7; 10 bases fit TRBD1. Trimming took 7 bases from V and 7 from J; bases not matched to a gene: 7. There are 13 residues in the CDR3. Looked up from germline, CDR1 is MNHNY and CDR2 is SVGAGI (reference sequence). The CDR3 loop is CASTDRGLGEQYF. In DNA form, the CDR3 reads TGTGCCAGCACAGACAGGGGGCTAGGGGAGCAGTACTTC.

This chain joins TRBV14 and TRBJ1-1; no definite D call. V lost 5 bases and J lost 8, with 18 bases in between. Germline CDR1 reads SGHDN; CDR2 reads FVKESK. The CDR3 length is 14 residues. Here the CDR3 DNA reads TGTGCCAGCAGCTCCTATACATCGGAAATCGAAGCTTTCTTT. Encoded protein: CASSSYTSEIEAFF.

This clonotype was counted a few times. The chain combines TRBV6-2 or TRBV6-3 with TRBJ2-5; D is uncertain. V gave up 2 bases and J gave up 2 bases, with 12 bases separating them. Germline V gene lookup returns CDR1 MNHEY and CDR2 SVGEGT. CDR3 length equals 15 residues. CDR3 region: CASSYPTAGQETQYF. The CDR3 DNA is TGTGCCAGCAGTTACCCCACGGCCGGGCAAGAGACCCAGTACTTC.

The CDR3 bases are TGCGCCAGCAGCCCCTGGACAGGGGGTACCTACAATGAGCAGTTCTTC. Its translation: CASSPWTGGTYNEQFF. V and J are TRBV4-3 and TRBJ2-1; TRBD1 agrees at 10 bases. The CDR3 is 16 amino acids. Germline V lookup: CDR1 LGHNA, CDR2 YSLEER. V was clipped by 4 bases and J by 2 bases; unmatched bases: 5.